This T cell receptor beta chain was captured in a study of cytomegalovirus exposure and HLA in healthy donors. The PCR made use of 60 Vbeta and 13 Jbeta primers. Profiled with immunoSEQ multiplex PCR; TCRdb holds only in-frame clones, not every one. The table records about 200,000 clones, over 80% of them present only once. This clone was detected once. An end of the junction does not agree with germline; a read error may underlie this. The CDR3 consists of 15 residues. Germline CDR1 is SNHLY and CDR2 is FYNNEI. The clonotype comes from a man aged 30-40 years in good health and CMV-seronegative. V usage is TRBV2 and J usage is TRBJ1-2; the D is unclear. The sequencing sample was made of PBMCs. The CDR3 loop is CASSEARNGIWTQDF. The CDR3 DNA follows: TGTGCCAGCAGTGAAGCCCGAAACGGGATTTGGACCCAGGACTTC. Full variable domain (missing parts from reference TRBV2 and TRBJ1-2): EPEVTQTPSHQVTQMGQEVILRCVPISNHLYFYWYRQILGQKVEFLVSFYNNEISEKSEIFDDQFSVERPDGSNFTLKIRSTKLEDSAMYFCASSEARNGIWTQDFGSGTRLTVV.